The 27 T cell receptor beta chains given below trace back to one sample, sequenced in a study of blood T cell repertoires in COVID-19. The table came from immunoSEQ multiplex PCR; TCRdb's copy has only in-frame clones and leaves some out. The sample lists under 250,000 clones; around 81% were seen once. The sequenced material came from PBMCs or T cells enriched from blood (not recorded which). These receptors were obtained from a woman in her forties or fifties with acute COVID-19.

The V call is TRBV5-6, the J call TRBJ2-7; 7 bases fit TRBD2. The CDR3 is made up of 14 amino acids. Germline-derived CDR1 and CDR2 are SGHDT and YYEEEE. J was trimmed by 7 bases and V by 3 bases; bases with no gene match: 10. CDR3 amino acids: CASSYGWILAEQYF. CDR3 DNA: TGTGCCAGCAGCTACGGTTGGATACTAGCGGAGCAGTACTTC.

V and J are TRBV7-3 and TRBJ2-2, with 15 bases aligning to TRBD2. V lost 4 bases to trimming and J lost 6 bases; unmatched junction nucleotides: 6. The CDR3 spans 17 residues. Germline lookup yields CDR1 SGHTA and CDR2 FQGTGA. DNA of the CDR3: TGTGCCAGCAGCTCGCAAGGACTAGCGGGAGGGGCCGGGGAGCTGTTTTTT. Its translation is CASSSQGLAGGAGELFF.

The V call is TRBV4-3, the J call TRBJ1-5; possibly TRBD1 for D (6 bases). In germline, CDR1 is LGHNA, CDR2 YSLEER. V lost 0 bases to trimming and J lost 6 bases, with 9 bases between them. The CDR3 is 14 amino acids. The CDR3 loop is CASSQDLGAQPQHF. The CDR3 DNA sequence: TGCGCCAGCAGCCAAGATCTGGGGGCTCAGCCCCAGCATTTT.

The chain employs TRBV7-9 and TRBJ2-7; possible D gene TRBD2, 5 bases. CDR1 and CDR2 (germline): SEHNR, FQNEAQ (reference sequence). The CDR3 has 15 amino acids. With 5 bases removed from V and 4 bases from J, the gap between germline ends came to 18 bases. This chain's CDR3 is CASSRPAGLLYEQYF. The CDR3 bases are TGTGCCAGCAGCCGCCCTGCGGGTCTACTGTACGAGCAGTACTTC. The full variable domain, in which reference TRBV7-9 and TRBJ2-7 provide the parts outside the CDR3, is DTGVSQNPRHKITKRGQNVTFRCDPISEHNRLYWYRQTLGQGPEFLTYFQNEAQLEKSRLLSDRFSAERPKGSFSTLEIQRTEQGDSAMYLCASSRPAGLLYEQYFGPGTRLTVT.

The sample holds one count of this clone. The rearrangement joins TRBV12-5 to TRBJ2-7; 7 bases match TRBD1. Trimming cost V 4 bases and J 3 bases; bases outside gene matches: 9. The germline CDR1 and CDR2 sequences are LGHNT and FRNRAP. The CDR3 is 15 amino acids. In DNA form, the CDR3 reads TGTGCTAGTGGTTCCGTACGACAGGGCAACTACGAGCAGTACTTC. Encoded protein: CASGSVRQGNYEQYF.

This sequence joins TRBV24-1 and TRBJ2-2; 7 nucleotides line up with TRBD1. J lost 2 bases, V lost 5 bases, and 4 bases had no gene match. The germline V gene has CDR1 KGHDR and CDR2 SFDVKD. This CDR3 is 15 amino acids long. DNA of the CDR3: TGTGCCACCAGTGGACAGGGCTTAAACACCGGGGAGCTGTTTTTT. This codes for CATSGQGLNTGELFF.

This sequence joins TRBV28 and TRBJ1-5; 9 nucleotides match TRBD1. This CDR3 is built from 18 residues. Per the germline V gene, CDR1 is MDHEN and CDR2 is SYDVKM. Trimming at V came to 5 bases and at J to 2 bases, leaving 13 bases not matched to a gene. The CDR3 protein is CASSRTGVSEFGNQPQHF. CDR3 bases: TGTGCCAGCAGTCGGACAGGGGTGAGTGAGTTTGGCAATCAGCCCCAGCATTTT.

The V gene is TRBV6-5, the J gene TRBJ2-3, with 10 bases that match TRBD2. The J segment lost 0 bases and the V segment lost 8 bases, leaving 5 bases of the junction unmatched. There are 15 residues in the CDR3. Germline V lookup: CDR1 MNHEY, CDR2 SVGAGI. The CDR3: CASRSTSGSTDTQYF. DNA of the CDR3: TGTGCCAGCCGATCGACTAGCGGGAGCACAGATACGCAGTATTTT.

The chain is built from TRBV5-4 and TRBJ2-1; 13 bases are a match to TRBD2. The junction had 4 bases not matched to a gene; V was cut back by 4 bases and J by 6 bases. This CDR3 comprises 15 residues. Per the germline V gene, CDR1 is SGHNT and CDR2 is YYREEE (reference sequence). This CDR3 is CASSLGLAGINEQFF. CDR3 nucleotide sequence: TGTGCCAGCAGCCTGGGACTAGCGGGGATCAATGAGCAGTTCTTC.

This clone occurred a few times. V usage is TRBV7-8 and J usage is TRBJ2-2, with TRBD2 matching over 7 bases. This CDR3 contains 15 residues. The V segment lost 1 base and the J segment 4 bases; nucleotides outside the gene matches: 3. CDR1 is SGHVS, CDR2 FQNEAQ, per germline. The CDR3: CASSLEGGTTGELFF. The CDR3 DNA is TGTGCCAGCAGCTTAGAGGGAGGGACCACCGGGGAGCTGTTTTTT.

The chain is built from TRBV11-2 and TRBJ1-1; 7 nucleotides line up with TRBD1. Germline assignment: CDR1 SGHAT and CDR2 FQNNGV. The J segment lost 2 bases and the V segment lost 3 bases, leaving 6 bases of the junction unmatched. CDR3 length equals 15 residues. Written as DNA, the CDR3 is TGTGCCAGCAGCTTGGGACAGACCACTAACACTGAAGCTTTCTTT. It codes for CASSLGQTTNTEAFF. Supplemented by reference TRBV11-2 and TRBJ1-1, the full variable domain reads EAGVAQSPRYKIIEKRQSVAFWCNPISGHATLYWYQQILGQGPKLLIQFQNNGVVDDSQLPKDRFSAERLKGVDSTLKIQPAKLEDSAVYLCASSLGQTTNTEAFFGQGTRLTVV.

This clone was picked up a small number of times. The rearrangement links TRBV14 to TRBJ2-7; TRBD1 is a possible D gene (6 bases). The V gene's germline CDR1 is SGHDN and CDR2 FVKESK. Trimming removed 1 base from V and 6 bases from J, with 10 bases in between. This CDR3 is built from 13 residues. The CDR3 sequence is CASSQGWGLEQYF. The CDR3, as DNA: TGTGCCAGCAGCCAAGGCTGGGGGCTCGAGCAGTACTTC.

The V call is TRBV6-5, the J call TRBJ1-3; D call uncertain. Per the germline V gene, CDR1 is MNHEY and CDR2 is SVGAGI. The CDR3 totals 14 residues. With 8 bases removed from V and 8 bases from J, the gap between germline ends came to 19 bases. CDR3 nucleotides: TGTGCCAGCCGGACGTTACTAGGACGAGACACCATATATTTT. It encodes CASRTLLGRDTIYF.

This clone is a singleton in its sample. V is TRBV3-1 (or the pseudogene TRBV3-2) and J is TRBJ2-1; TRBD2 is a possible D gene (5 bases). This CDR3 is 12 amino acids long. CDR1 and CDR2 from the germline V gene are LGHDT and YNNKEL (reference sequence). V dropped 1 base and J dropped 7 bases, with 5 bases sitting between them. The chain's CDR3 is CASSQGGNEQFF. As DNA, the CDR3 is TGTGCCAGCAGCCAAGGAGGGAATGAGCAGTTCTTC.

A few counts support this clone. This chain connects TRBV3-1 (or the pseudogene TRBV3-2) to TRBJ1-2; 7 bases agree with TRBD1. The junction had 9 bases not matched to a gene; V was cut back by 3 bases and J by 8 bases. The CDR3 has 14 amino acids. CDR1 and CDR2 (germline): LGHDT, YNNKEL (reference sequence). CDR3 sequence (DNA): TGTGCCAGCAGCCATGGTACAGGGGCACGAGGCTACACCTTC. Its protein is CASSHGTGARGYTF.

This clone was counted a few times. The chain employs TRBV7-9 and TRBJ1-4, with TRBD1 matching 8 bases. The germline V gene encodes CDR1 SEHNR and CDR2 FQNEAQ (reference sequence). After removal of 5 bases from V and 3 bases from J, the junction contained 8 bases not matched to a gene. The CDR3 is made up of 16 amino acids. CDR3 amino acids: CASSVSGTGPNEKLFF. Written as DNA, the CDR3 is TGTGCCAGCAGCGTTTCCGGGACAGGACCTAATGAAAAACTGTTTTTT. The variable domain in full, with the rest retrieved from reference TRBV7-9 and TRBJ1-4, is DTGVSQNPRHKITKRGQNVTFRCDPISEHNRLYWYRQTLGQGPEFLTYFQNEAQLEKSRLLSDRFSAERPKGSFSTLEIQRTEQGDSAMYLCASSVSGTGPNEKLFFGSGTQLSVL.

V usage is TRBV25-1 and J usage is TRBJ1-2; D not resolved. Germline V gene sequence: CDR1 MGHDK, CDR2 SYGVNS. The CDR3 is made up of 12 amino acids. Trimming took off 4 bases at V and 5 bases at J, with 8 bases between the two ends. The chain's CDR3 is CASSAYGYGYTF. CDR3 bases: TGTGCCAGCAGTGCCTACGGGTATGGCTACACCTTC.

This chain joins TRBV5-1 and TRBJ1-6; the D is unclear. The CDR3 runs 13 residues. Germline CDR1 reads SGHRS; CDR2 reads YFSETQ. Trimming shortened V by 0 bases and J by 7 bases, and 5 bases separated the two germline ends. The CDR3 reads CASSLVSNSPLHF. The CDR3 region has the DNA TGCGCCAGCAGCTTGGTATCGAATTCACCCCTCCACTTT.

This clone has a count of ten or more. J is TRBJ2-7 and V is TRBV5-1; TRBD1 aligns across 9 bases. Germline CDR1 and CDR2: SGHRS and YFSETQ. This CDR3 has 16 residues. V dropped 3 bases and J dropped 0; count of bases not matched to a gene: 7. The CDR3 spells CASSWGQGGSSYEQYF. In nucleotides, the CDR3 is TGCGCCAGCAGCTGGGGACAGGGCGGGAGCTCCTACGAGCAGTACTTC.

This clone was seen only a few times. This chain uses TRBV7-9 with TRBJ2-3, with 16 bases fitting TRBD2. Germline loops: CDR1 SEHNR, CDR2 FQNEAQ (reference sequence). This CDR3 is 17 amino acids long. The junction had 8 bases not matched to a gene; V was cut back by 5 bases and J by 6 bases. CDR3 region: CASSPGLAGGPSDTQYF. Written as DNA, the CDR3 is TGTGCCAGCAGCCCGGGACTAGCGGGAGGGCCCTCTGATACGCAGTATTTT. Filled out from reference TRBV7-9 and TRBJ2-3, the complete variable domain reads DTGVSQNPRHKITKRGQNVTFRCDPISEHNRLYWYRQTLGQGPEFLTYFQNEAQLEKSRLLSDRFSAERPKGSFSTLEIQRTEQGDSAMYLCASSPGLAGGPSDTQYFGPGTRLTVL.

The chain combines TRBV7-2 with TRBJ2-5, with D possibly TRBD2 on 6 matching bases. Germline V gene data show CDR1 as SGHTA and CDR2 as FQGNSA. The CDR3 loop spans 16 amino acids. V was shortened by 0 bases and J by 2 bases, with 13 bases between the two germline ends. The DNA of the CDR3 is TGTGCCAGCAGCTTAGCGTTTGGCGGGATACAAGAGACCCAGTACTTC. It translates to CASSLAFGGIQETQYF.

The chain uses TRBV5-1 and TRBJ2-3, with TRBD2 matching 7 bases. Germline CDR1 is SGHRS and CDR2 is YFSETQ. This CDR3 comprises 16 residues. Trimming took 1 base from V and 4 from J; bases not matched to a gene: 9. The CDR3 DNA follows: TGCGCCAGCAGCTTGAGGGCGACTAGCTTACCAGATACGCAGTATTTT. Its translation: CASSLRATSLPDTQYF.

The rearrangement links TRBV30 to TRBJ2-1; D is unclear. Trimming cost V 1 base and J 2 bases, with 9 bases left between them. This CDR3 comprises 14 residues. Looked up from germline, CDR1 is GTSNPN and CDR2 is SVGIG (reference sequence). The CDR3 DNA is TGTGCCTGGAGTGGCGGAACGGCCTACAATGAGCAGTTCTTC. Amino acid sequence: CAWSGGTAYNEQFF.

V is TRBV29-1 and J is TRBJ2-3, with TRBD2 as a possible D gene (6 bases). V lost 0 bases, J lost 5 bases, and 15 bases lay in between. CDR3 length equals 15 residues. CDR1 is SQVTM, CDR2 ANQGSEA, per germline. CDR3 coding DNA: TGCAGCGTTGAAGATCGCCGGGAGTCTCTAGATACGCAGTATTTT. It encodes CSVEDRRESLDTQYF.

This clone is a singleton in its sample. J is TRBJ2-2 and V is TRBV7-2; 8 bases map to TRBD1. The germline CDR1 and CDR2 sequences are SGHTA and FQGNSA. The CDR3 consists of 14 residues. V shed 2 bases, J shed 6 bases, and the junction held 2 bases outside the gene matches. The CDR3 DNA reads TGTGCCAGCAGCTTACAGGGGGCCTCCGGGGAGCTGTTTTTT. As protein: CASSLQGASGELFF. Based on the CDR3 plus reference TRBV7-2 and TRBJ2-2, the full variable domain is GAGVSQSPSNKVTEKGKDVELRCDPISGHTALYWYRQSLGQGLEFLIYFQGNSAPDKSGLPSDRFSAERTGGSVSTLTIQRTQQEDSAVYLCASSLQGASGELFFGEGSRLTVL.

V usage is TRBV19 and J usage is TRBJ1-1; 10 bases agree with TRBD1. CDR1 and CDR2 from the germline V gene are LNHDA and SQIVND (reference sequence). This CDR3 is 14 amino acids long. After removal of 1 base from V and 7 bases from J, the junction contained 3 bases not matched to a gene. This chain's CDR3 is CASSIGQGANEAFF. For the CDR3, the DNA is TGTGCCAGTAGTATAGGACAGGGGGCAAATGAAGCTTTCTTT.

V and J are TRBV9 and TRBJ2-3, with D perhaps matching TRBD2 (7 bases). CDR3 length equals 17 residues. CDR1 is SGDLS and CDR2 is YYNGEE in the germline V gene. V gave up 0 bases and J gave up 1 base, with 15 bases separating them. CDR3 coding DNA: TGTGCCAGCAGCGTAGATCAAGGGGGGGTTGGCACAGATACGCAGTATTTT. It specifies CASSVDQGGVGTDTQYF.